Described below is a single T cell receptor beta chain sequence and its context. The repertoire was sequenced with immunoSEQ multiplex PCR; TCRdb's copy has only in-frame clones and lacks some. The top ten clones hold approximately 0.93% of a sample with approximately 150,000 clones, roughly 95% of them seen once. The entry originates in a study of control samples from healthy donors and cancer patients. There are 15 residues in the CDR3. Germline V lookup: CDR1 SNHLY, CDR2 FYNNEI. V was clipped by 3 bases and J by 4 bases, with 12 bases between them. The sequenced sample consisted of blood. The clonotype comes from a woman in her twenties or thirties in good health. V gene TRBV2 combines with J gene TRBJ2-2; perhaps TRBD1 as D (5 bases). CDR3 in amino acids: CASSEGLVGTGELFF. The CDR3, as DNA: TGTGCCAGCAGTGAGGGGCTAGTTGGCACCGGGGAGCTGTTTTTT. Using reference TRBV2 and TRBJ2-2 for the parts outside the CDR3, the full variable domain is EPEVTQTPSHQVTQMGQEVILRCVPISNHLYFYWYRQILGQKVEFLVSFYNNEISEKSEIFDDQFSVERPDGSNFTLKIRSTKLEDSAMYFCASSEGLVGTGELFFGEGSRLTVL.